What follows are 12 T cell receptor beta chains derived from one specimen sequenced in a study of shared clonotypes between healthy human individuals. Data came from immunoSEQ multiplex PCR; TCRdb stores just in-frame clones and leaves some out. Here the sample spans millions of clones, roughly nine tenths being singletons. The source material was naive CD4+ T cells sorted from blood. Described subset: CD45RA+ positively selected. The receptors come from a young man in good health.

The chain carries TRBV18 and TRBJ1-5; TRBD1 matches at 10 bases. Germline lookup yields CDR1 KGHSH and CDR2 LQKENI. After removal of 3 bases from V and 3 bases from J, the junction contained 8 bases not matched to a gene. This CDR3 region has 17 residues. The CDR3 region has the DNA TGTGCCAGCTCACCCCAAAGACAGGGGGCAGTCAATCAGCCCCAGCATTTT. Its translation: CASSPQRQGAVNQPQHF.

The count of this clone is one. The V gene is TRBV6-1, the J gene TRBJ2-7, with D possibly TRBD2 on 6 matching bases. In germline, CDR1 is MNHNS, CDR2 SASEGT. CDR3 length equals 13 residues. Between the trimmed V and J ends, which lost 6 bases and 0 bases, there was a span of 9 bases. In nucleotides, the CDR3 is TGTGCCAGCAGGACTAGAGGCTCCTACGAGCAGTACTTC. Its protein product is CASRTRGSYEQYF.

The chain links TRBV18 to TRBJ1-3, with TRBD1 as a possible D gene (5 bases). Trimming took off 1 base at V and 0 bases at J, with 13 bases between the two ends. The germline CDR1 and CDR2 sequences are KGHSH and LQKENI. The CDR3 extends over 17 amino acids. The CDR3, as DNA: TGTGCCAGCTCACCACTTGGGACGGTGAACTCTGGAAACACCATATATTTT. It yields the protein CASSPLGTVNSGNTIYF.

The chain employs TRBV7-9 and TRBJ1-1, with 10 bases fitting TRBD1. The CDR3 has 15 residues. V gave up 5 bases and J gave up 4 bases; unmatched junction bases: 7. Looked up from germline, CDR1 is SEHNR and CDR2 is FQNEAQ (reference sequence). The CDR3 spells CASSPSGQGGTEAFF. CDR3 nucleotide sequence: TGTGCCAGCAGCCCTAGTGGACAGGGGGGCACTGAAGCTTTCTTT.

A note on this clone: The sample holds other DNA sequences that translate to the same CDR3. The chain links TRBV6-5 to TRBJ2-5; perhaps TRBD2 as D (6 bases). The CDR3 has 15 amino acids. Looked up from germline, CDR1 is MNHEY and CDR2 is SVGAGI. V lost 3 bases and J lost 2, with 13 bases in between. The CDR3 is CASSYGLAVQETQYF. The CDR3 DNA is TGTGCCAGCAGTTATGGGTTAGCGGTGCAAGAGACCCAGTACTTC.

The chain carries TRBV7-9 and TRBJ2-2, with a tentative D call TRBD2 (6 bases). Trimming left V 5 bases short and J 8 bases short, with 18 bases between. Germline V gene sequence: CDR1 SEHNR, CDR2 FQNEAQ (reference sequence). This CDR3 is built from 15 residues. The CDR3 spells CASSRDGRAQGELFF. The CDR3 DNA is TGTGCCAGCAGCAGGGACGGGAGAGCCCAAGGGGAGCTGTTTTTT.

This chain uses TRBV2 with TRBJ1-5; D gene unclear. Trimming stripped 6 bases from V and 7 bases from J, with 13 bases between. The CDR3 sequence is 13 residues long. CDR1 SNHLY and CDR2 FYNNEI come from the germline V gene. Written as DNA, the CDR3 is TGTGCCAGCAGGAAGGAAGTAGGGCAGCCCCAGCATTTT. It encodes CASRKEVGQPQHF.

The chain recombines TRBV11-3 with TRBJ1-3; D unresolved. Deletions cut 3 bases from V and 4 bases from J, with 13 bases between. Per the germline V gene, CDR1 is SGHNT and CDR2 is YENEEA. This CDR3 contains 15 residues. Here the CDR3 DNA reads TGTGCCAGCAGCTTGATCAGATCTCTGGGAAACACCATATATTTT. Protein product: CASSLIRSLGNTIYF.

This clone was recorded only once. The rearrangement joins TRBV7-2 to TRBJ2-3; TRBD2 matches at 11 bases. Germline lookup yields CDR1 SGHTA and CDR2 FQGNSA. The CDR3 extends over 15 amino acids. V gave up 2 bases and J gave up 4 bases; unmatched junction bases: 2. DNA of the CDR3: TGTGCCAGCAGCTTAACTAGCGGGAGCCCAGATACGCAGTATTTT. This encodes CASSLTSGSPDTQYF. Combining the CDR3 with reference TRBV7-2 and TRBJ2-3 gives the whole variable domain GAGVSQSPSNKVTEKGKDVELRCDPISGHTALYWYRQSLGQGLEFLIYFQGNSAPDKSGLPSDRFSAERTGGSVSTLTIQRTQQEDSAVYLCASSLTSGSPDTQYFGPGTRLTVL.

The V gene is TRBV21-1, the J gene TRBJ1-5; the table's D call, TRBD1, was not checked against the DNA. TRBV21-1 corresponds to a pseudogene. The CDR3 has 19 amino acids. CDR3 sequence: CASSTGQPGSPYSNQPQHF. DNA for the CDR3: TGTGCCAGCAGCACCGGACAGCCAGGGTCCCCTTATAGCAATCAGCCCCAGCATTTT.

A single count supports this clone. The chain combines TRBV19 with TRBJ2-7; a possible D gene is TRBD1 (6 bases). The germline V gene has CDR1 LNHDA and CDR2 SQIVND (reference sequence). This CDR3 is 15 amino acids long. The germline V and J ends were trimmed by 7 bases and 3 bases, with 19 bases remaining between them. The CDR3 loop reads CASTRRAGTIYEQYF. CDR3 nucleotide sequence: TGTGCCAGTACCCGTCGGGCAGGGACAATCTACGAGCAGTACTTC.

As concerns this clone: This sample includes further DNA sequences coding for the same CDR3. CDR3 in amino acids: CASSLAGGEKLFF. As DNA, the CDR3 is TGTGCCAGCAGCTTGGCCGGAGGAGAAAAACTGTTTTTT. The rearrangement uses TRBV5-4 and TRBJ1-4; D ambiguous. V gave up 0 bases and J gave up 8 bases, with 8 bases separating them. Germline V lookup: CDR1 SGHNT, CDR2 YYREEE (reference sequence). This CDR3 is built from 13 residues. Full variable domain (remainder filled in from reference TRBV5-4 and TRBJ1-4): ETGVTQSPTHLIKTRGQQVTLRCSSQSGHNTVSWYQQALGQGPQFIFQYYREEENGRGNFPPRFSGLQFPNYSSELNVNALELDDSALYLCASSLAGGEKLFFGSGTQLSVL.